This T cell receptor (beta chain) was found in a study of blood T cell repertoires in COVID-19. Study-wide background: Sites in the United States, Italy and Spain provided acute and convalescent COVID-19 samples. The cDNA or gDNA used as material had been derived from T cells, B-cell-depleted T cells, or PBMCs.

There are 14 residues in the CDR3. Germline V gene data show CDR1 as MNHEY and CDR2 as SVGAGI. V lost 6 bases, J lost 5 bases, and 15 bases lay in between. Original processing notes: Scientists estimated how many nucleated cells there were by amplifying reference gene primers. TCRdb's table, derived via immunoSEQ multiplex PCR, lists solely in-frame clones and lacks some. The DNA gave D and trimming, while V, J and clone size come from that table. This sample has about 220,000 clones; around 81% occur once, and the top ten carry 7.2%. The sample comprised peripheral blood. This chain joins TRBV6-5 and TRBJ2-3; the D gene is possibly TRBD2 (7 bases). This clonotype was obtained from a woman aged 70 to 79 with acute or convalescent COVID-19. The CDR3 nucleotides read TGTGCCAGCAGCGGAGGGGGGGGGCAAGATACGCAGTATTTT. Its protein product is CASSGGGGQDTQYF.